Listed here are 15 T cell receptor beta chains from one sample, sequenced in a study of regulatory T cells in long-lasting Graves disease. CDR3 regions were amplified by Arm-PCR using iRepertoire HTBI primers to build TCR beta libraries. TCRdb reprocessed the multiplex PCR reads with MiXCR, giving one entry per CDR3 protein. The sample holds 500,000 to 800,000 distinct CDR3 sequences, about 30% seen once. As to time point: persistent/refractory GD, antithyroid drugs over 5 years with positive TRAb. After RNA was extracted from PBMCs, the TCR library was made from it. Sequenced material: peripheral blood mononuclear cells (PBMCs), taken when the disease was refractory, from a patient treated with antithyroid drugs. All receptors derive from a female donor with Graves disease.

This clonotype was detected many times. V and J are TRBV7-3 and TRBJ2-5, with D perhaps TRBD1 or TRBD2 (6 bases each). The germline CDR1 and CDR2 sequences are SGHTA and FQGTGA. The CDR3 loop spans 17 amino acids. V was trimmed by 2 bases and J by 1 base, leaving 17 bases between them. DNA for the CDR3: TGTGCCAGCAGCTTATTAGCCAGGGGAGGCCCCCAAGAGACCCAGTACTTC. The encoded protein is CASSLLARGGPQETQYF.

There are many counts of this clonotype. The rearrangement links TRBV11-2 to TRBJ2-5, with D tentatively TRBD1 (6 bases). Trimming left V 4 bases short and J 4 bases short, with 19 bases between. CDR1 SGHAT and CDR2 FQNNGV come from the germline V gene. CDR3 length: 16 residues. The CDR3 DNA sequence: TGTGCCAGCAGCTGGGCTCCGGGACAAAGAGCAGAGACCCAGTACTTC. Protein product: CASSWAPGQRAETQYF.

This clonotype was counted a few times. V and J are TRBV20-1 and TRBJ1-5, with 8 bases identical to TRBD1. This CDR3 is 15 amino acids long. Germline assignment: CDR1 DFQATT and CDR2 SNEGSKA (reference sequence). Trimming removed 6 bases from V and 5 bases from J; junction bases left unmatched: 12. DNA for the CDR3: TGCAGTGCCAGCCGCGGAGGACAGGGCTATCAGCCCCAGCATTTT. Its translation: CSASRGGQGYQPQHF.

In its sample, this clonotype was seen a few times. The CDR3 nucleotides are TGTGCCAGCACCGGGACAGGGGACTATCAGCCCCAGCATTTT. Translated: CASTGTGDYQPQHF. V gene TRBV28 combines with J gene TRBJ1-5; TRBD1 matches 10 bases. The germline V gene encodes CDR1 MDHEN and CDR2 SYDVKM. The CDR3 length is 14 residues. Trimming at V came to 7 bases and at J to 5 bases, leaving 5 bases not matched to a gene.

The V and J genes are TRBV25-1 and TRBJ1-1; a weak D match, TRBD1 (6 bases). CDR3 length: 14 residues. Trimming removed 3 bases from V and 2 bases from J, with 10 bases in between. The germline V gene has CDR1 MGHDK and CDR2 SYGVNS. The CDR3 loop reads CASSDYRANTEAFF. Here the CDR3 DNA reads TGTGCCAGCAGTGACTACAGGGCCAACACTGAAGCTTTCTTT.

This clonotype was counted once. The chain uses TRBV3-1 and TRBJ1-6; D remains unclear. Germline V gene lookup returns CDR1 LGHDT and CDR2 YNNKEL (reference sequence). The CDR3 consists of 17 residues. Trimming left V 0 bases short and J 0 bases short, with 9 bases between. Written as DNA, the CDR3 is TGTGCCAGCAGCCAAGATTTTCGGGTCTCCTATAATTCACCCCTCCACTTT. Protein: CASSQDFRVSYNSPLHF.

The J gene is TRBJ2-5, the V gene TRBV29-1, with 10 bases fitting TRBD2. Germline V gives CDR1 SQVTM, CDR2 ANQGSEA. V lost 1 base, J lost 2 bases, and 7 bases stayed unmatched. The CDR3 spans 16 residues. Here the CDR3 reads CSVEGWGLALQETQYF. CDR3 in DNA: TGCAGCGTTGAAGGATGGGGACTAGCGCTTCAAGAGACCCAGTACTTC.

The chain combines TRBV3-1 with TRBJ2-2; 7 bases line up with TRBD2. The CDR3 has 15 residues. Per germline, CDR1 LGHDT and CDR2 YNNKEL (reference sequence). Trimming removed 1 base from V and 5 bases from J; junction bases left unmatched: 4. As DNA, the CDR3 is TGTGCCAGCAGCCAAGGCGGGGGAAGGACCGGGGAGCTGTTTTTT. Its translation is CASSQGGGRTGELFF.

This clonotype turned up a few times. J is TRBJ2-7 and V is TRBV27; D ambiguous. CDR3 size: 13 residues. Per the germline V gene, CDR1 is MNHEY and CDR2 is SMNVEV (reference sequence). Trimming shortened V by 2 bases and J by 4 bases, and 9 bases separated the two germline ends. As DNA, the CDR3 is TGTGCCAGCAGTTTACGGTGGGGTTACGAGCAGTACTTC. Its translation: CASSLRWGYEQYF.

This rearrangement joins TRBV3-1 to TRBJ1-1, with D tentatively TRBD1 (6 bases). V was trimmed by 2 bases and J by 4 bases, leaving 11 bases between them. The CDR3 length is 14 residues. From germline, CDR1 is LGHDT and CDR2 YNNKEL (reference sequence). Here the CDR3 DNA reads TGTGCCAGCAGCCAAAACAGGGAGGGCACTGAAGCTTTCTTT. It codes for CASSQNREGTEAFF.

This clonotype has ten or more counts. The chain couples TRBV29-1 to TRBJ2-5; 7 nucleotides agree with TRBD1. The CDR3 is made up of 14 amino acids. V shed 7 bases and J 1 base; nucleotides not matched to a gene: 9. Germline values: CDR1 SQVTM, CDR2 ANQGSEA. The CDR3 DNA reads TGCAGCGCTGTGAACCGGGACAGCCAAGAGACCCAGTACTTC. Translation gives CSAVNRDSQETQYF. Full variable domain (outside the CDR3, taken from reference TRBV29-1 and TRBJ2-5): SAVISQKPSRDICQRGTSLTIQCQVDSQVTMMFWYRQQPGQSLTLIATANQGSEATYESGFVIDKFPISRPNLTFSTLTVSNMSPEDSSIYLCSAVNRDSQETQYFGPGTRLLVL.

Only a few counts were recorded for this clonotype. This chain connects TRBV9 to TRBJ1-5; D might be TRBD1 (6 bases). CDR1 SGDLS and CDR2 YYNGEE come from the germline V gene. The CDR3 is made up of 17 amino acids. Trimming stripped 0 bases from V and 2 bases from J, with 15 bases between. DNA of the CDR3: TGTGCCAGCAGCGTAGGGGGAGGGGGGACGGGCAATCAGCCCCAGCATTTT. Its translation: CASSVGGGGTGNQPQHF.

This clonotype was counted at least ten times. The V gene is TRBV6-5, the J gene TRBJ1-2; no reliable D call. The CDR3 is 14 residues long. In germline, CDR1 is MNHEY, CDR2 SVGAGI. The V end lost 0 bases, the J end lost 7 bases, and 12 bases lay between the germline ends. The DNA of the CDR3 is TGTGCCAGCAGTTACTCGACTCCCGACGGTGGCTACACCTTC. As protein: CASSYSTPDGGYTF.

The sample holds a few counts of this clonotype. The J gene is TRBJ1-2, the V gene TRBV11-2, with D tentatively TRBD1 (5 bases). V was cut by 1 base and J by 4 bases, with 13 bases left in between. This CDR3 contains 15 residues. Germline CDR1 and CDR2: SGHAT and FQNNGV. This chain's CDR3 is CASSLGGWGSYGYTF. In DNA, the CDR3 is TGTGCCAGCAGCTTAGGGGGGTGGGGGAGCTATGGCTACACCTTC.

This clonotype was counted between two and nine times. V is TRBV30 and J is TRBJ1-1; D is perhaps TRBD1 (6 bases). The CDR3 runs 13 residues. Germline CDR1 reads GTSNPN; CDR2 reads SVGIG (reference sequence). V was cut by 8 bases and J by 3 bases, with 16 bases left in between. Here the CDR3 DNA reads TGTGCCCAAAGTGGGGGCTTGGACACTGAAGCTTTCTTT. Protein product: CAQSGGLDTEAFF.